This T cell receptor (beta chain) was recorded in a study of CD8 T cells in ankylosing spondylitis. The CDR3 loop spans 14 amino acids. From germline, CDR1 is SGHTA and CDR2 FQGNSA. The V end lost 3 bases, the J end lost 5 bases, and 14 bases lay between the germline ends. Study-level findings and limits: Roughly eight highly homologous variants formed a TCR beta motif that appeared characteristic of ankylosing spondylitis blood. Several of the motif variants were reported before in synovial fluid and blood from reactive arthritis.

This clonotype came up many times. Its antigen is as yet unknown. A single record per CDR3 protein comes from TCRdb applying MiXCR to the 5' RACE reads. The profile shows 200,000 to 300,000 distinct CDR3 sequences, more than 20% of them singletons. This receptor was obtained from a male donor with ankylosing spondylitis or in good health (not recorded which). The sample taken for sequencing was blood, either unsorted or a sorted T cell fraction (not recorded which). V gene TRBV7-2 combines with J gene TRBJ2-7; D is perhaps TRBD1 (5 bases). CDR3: CASSLDTFVDEQYF. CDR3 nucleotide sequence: TGTGCCAGCAGCTTGGACACTTTTGTCGACGAGCAGTACTTC.